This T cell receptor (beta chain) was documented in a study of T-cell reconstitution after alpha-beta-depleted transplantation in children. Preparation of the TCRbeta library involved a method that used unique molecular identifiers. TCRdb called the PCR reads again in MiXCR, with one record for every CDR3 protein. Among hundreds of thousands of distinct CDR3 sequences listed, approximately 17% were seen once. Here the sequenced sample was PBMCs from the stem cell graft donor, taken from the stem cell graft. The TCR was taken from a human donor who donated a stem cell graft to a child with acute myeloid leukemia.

CDR3 nucleotides: TGTGCCACCAGCCCCACAACCGGTTTCAGGGGGGAGGAGACCCAGTACTTC. Translating it yields CATSPTTGFRGEETQYF. The chain links TRBV15 to TRBJ2-5; TRBD1 might be the D (7 bases). The V end was cut by 5 bases, the J end by 5 bases, with 24 bases between. The V gene's germline CDR1 is LNHNV and CDR2 YYDKDF (reference sequence). This CDR3 spans 17 amino acids. The full variable domain, with the rest looked up from reference TRBV15 and TRBJ2-5, is DAMVIQNPRYQVTQFGKPVTLSCSQTLNHNVMYWYQQKSSQAPKLLFHYYDKDFNNEADTPDNFQSRRPNTSFCFLDIRSPGLGDTAMYLCATSPTTGFRGEETQYFGPGTRLLVL.